This entry lists 19 T cell receptor beta chains sequenced from one sample in a study of early T cells in non-severe SARS-CoV-2 infection. TCRdb reprocessed the 5' RACE reads with MiXCR, giving one entry per CDR3 protein. This table has 40,000 to 60,000 distinct CDR3 sequences, around 6% appearing once. This specimen consisted of whole blood, obtained at baseline. These receptor sequences come from an adult who was a healthcare worker with PCR-confirmed SARS-CoV-2 infection or an uninfected control (not recorded which).

This clonotype was counted at least ten times. This chain joins TRBV3-1 and TRBJ1-5, with TRBD1 as a possible D gene (6 bases). The CDR3 contains 13 residues. Trimming removed 4 bases at V and 8 bases at J, with 12 bases between. Germline V gene sequence: CDR1 LGHDT, CDR2 YNNKEL (reference sequence). The CDR3 spells CASSLGTQEPQHF. CDR3 nucleotides: TGTGCCAGCAGCCTAGGGACACAGGAGCCCCAGCATTTT.

In its sample, this clonotype was seen a few times. The chain couples TRBV7-9 to TRBJ1-5; D remains unclear. The V end was cut by 5 bases, the J end by 0 bases, with 8 bases between. Germline loops: CDR1 SEHNR, CDR2 FQNEAQ (reference sequence). The CDR3 extends over 14 amino acids. The chain's CDR3 is CASSHHLSNQPQHF. In DNA form, the CDR3 reads TGTGCCAGCAGCCACCACCTTAGCAATCAGCCCCAGCATTTT.

This clonotype appeared many times. The chain uses TRBV5-4 and TRBJ2-7; 12 nucleotides match TRBD1. The V and J ends lost 4 bases and 3 bases, in that order; junction bases with no gene match: 8. This CDR3 spans 16 amino acids. Per the germline V gene, CDR1 is SGHNT and CDR2 is YYREEE (reference sequence). The CDR3 DNA follows: TGTGCCAGCAGCGTGGGACAGGGGGCTACTAACTACGAGCAGTACTTC. It is translated as CASSVGQGATNYEQYF. Full variable domain (remainder filled in from reference TRBV5-4 and TRBJ2-7): ETGVTQSPTHLIKTRGQQVTLRCSSQSGHNTVSWYQQALGQGPQFIFQYYREEENGRGNFPPRFSGLQFPNYSSELNVNALELDDSALYLCASSVGQGATNYEQYFGPGTRLTVT.

The chain is built from TRBV5-1 and TRBJ2-2, with D perhaps assigned TRBD1 or TRBD2 (5 bases each). The CDR3 loop spans 14 amino acids. Germline V gene data show CDR1 as SGHRS and CDR2 as YFSETQ. Trimming cost V 4 bases and J 6 bases, with 13 bases left between them. CDR3 sequence: CASSPGTVAGELFF. In DNA, the CDR3 is TGCGCCAGCAGCCCGGGGACGGTGGCCGGGGAGCTGTTTTTT. The variable domain in full, completed from reference TRBV5-1 and TRBJ2-2, reads KAGVTQTPRYLIKTRGQQVTLSCSPISGHRSVSWYQQTPGQGLQFLFEYFSETQRNKGNFPGRFSGRQFSNSRSEMNVSTLELGDSALYLCASSPGTVAGELFFGEGSRLTVL.

This clonotype was observed many times. V gene TRBV5-5 combines with J gene TRBJ2-7; TRBD2 might be the D (6 bases). The CDR3 runs 16 residues. V lost 4 bases, J lost 4 bases, and 21 bases lay in between. Germline V gene sequence: CDR1 SGHKS, CDR2 YYEKEE (reference sequence). DNA of the CDR3: TGTGCCAGCAGCGACCAAATGGGGGGAGTTATATACGAGCAGTACTTC. Translating it yields CASSDQMGGVIYEQYF.

The rearrangement links TRBV7-9 to TRBJ1-2; TRBD1 is a possible D gene (5 bases). This CDR3 comprises 16 residues. Germline loops: CDR1 SEHNR, CDR2 FQNEAQ (reference sequence). V shed 1 base and J shed 4 bases, with 16 bases lying between them. The CDR3: CASSLVGQGEAYGYTF. CDR3 in DNA: TGTGCCAGCAGCTTAGTTGGGCAGGGAGAGGCCTATGGCTACACCTTC.

The rearrangement joins TRBV7-2 to TRBJ1-2; D is possibly TRBD1 (5 bases). CDR3 length equals 19 residues. CDR1 is SGHTA and CDR2 is FQGNSA in the germline V gene. V was pared by 4 bases and J by 0 bases, with 24 bases between. The CDR3 here is CASSSLPPGSVTSNYGYTF. In DNA, the CDR3 is TGTGCCAGCAGCTCTCTTCCCCCAGGGTCTGTAACATCTAACTATGGCTACACCTTC.

This clonotype was seen at least ten times. The V and J genes are TRBV7-2 and TRBJ2-1, with D perhaps TRBD1 (5 bases). V dropped 3 bases and J dropped 5 bases, with 17 bases sitting between them. Germline loops: CDR1 SGHTA, CDR2 FQGNSA. This CDR3 region has 16 residues. The CDR3 DNA reads as TGTGCCAGCAGCTTTTCCGTGGGGCGATCCCACAATGAGCAGTTCTTC. As protein: CASSFSVGRSHNEQFF.

This chain joins TRBV20-1 and TRBJ1-6, with D unclear. Germline V CDR1 and CDR2: DFQATT, SNEGSKA (reference sequence). The CDR3 is 15 amino acids. The ends were cut back, 1 base at V and 0 bases at J, with 7 bases in the middle. In DNA, the CDR3 is TGCAGTGCTAGAGTACAGAGCTCCTATAATTCACCCCTCCACTTT. Translating it yields CSARVQSSYNSPLHF.

The chain links TRBV9 to TRBJ1-1; D gene unclear. CDR3 length: 13 amino acids. In germline, CDR1 is SGDLS, CDR2 YYNGEE. The germline V and J ends were trimmed by 8 bases and 5 bases, with 16 bases remaining between them. Here the CDR3 DNA reads TGTGCCAGTCGGAGCCAAAGCGGGACTGAAGCTTTCTTT. Translating gives CASRSQSGTEAFF. The full variable domain, in which reference TRBV9 and TRBJ1-1 provide the parts outside the CDR3, is DSGVTQTPKHLITATGQRVTLRCSPRSGDLSVYWYQQSLDQGLQFLIQYYNGEERAKGNILERFSAQQFPDLHSELNLSSLELGDSALYFCASRSQSGTEAFFGQGTRLTVV.

Comment on this clonotype: A much larger clone is a single base away; this may be a read error. The chain is built from TRBV2 and TRBJ1-1, with 8 bases matching TRBD1. This CDR3 region has 19 residues. Per the germline V gene, CDR1 is SNHLY and CDR2 is FYNNEI. CDR3 loop: CASSEGLSITGGRYTEALF. CDR3 sequence (DNA): TGTGCCAGCAGTGAGGGCTTAAGCATCACAGGGGGGAGATATACTGAAGCTCTCTTT.

This clonotype showed up many times. This chain's CDR3 is CSAIAGGAGSNQPQHF. The CDR3 region has the DNA TGCAGTGCCATCGCGGGGGGGGCAGGAAGCAATCAGCCCCAGCATTTT. The chain uses TRBV20-1 and TRBJ1-5; weak D call: TRBD1 (6 bases). Germline CDR1 is DFQATT and CDR2 is SNEGSKA (reference sequence). CDR3 length: 16 amino acids. Trimming shortened V by 6 bases and J by 1 base, and 19 bases separated the two germline ends.

In DNA, the CDR3 is TGTGCCACCAGTGATGCCAGACTGGGGAACACTGAAGCTTTCTTT. Encoded protein: CATSDARLGNTEAFF. This chain links TRBV24-1 with TRBJ1-1; D ambiguous. CDR3 size: 15 residues. V was clipped by 3 bases and J by 1 base, with 11 bases between them. Per germline, CDR1 KGHDR and CDR2 SFDVKD.

This clonotype was detected only a few times. The chain links TRBV10-3 to TRBJ2-2, with D maybe TRBD1 (6 bases). Trimming took 3 bases from V and 4 from J, leaving 15 bases between them. The germline V gene encodes CDR1 ENHRY and CDR2 SYGVKD. There are 16 residues in the CDR3. In nucleotides, the CDR3 is TGTGCCATCAGTGACACCGTAGGGACAACCACCGGGGAGCTGTTTTTT. Protein: CAISDTVGTTTGELFF.

CDR3 in DNA: TGTGCCAGCAGTGAGGACAGGGGGCAATCAGATACGCAGTATTTT. This translates into CASSEDRGQSDTQYF. The chain employs TRBV6-1 and TRBJ2-3; 11 nucleotides align to TRBD1. The ends lost 3 bases at V and 4 bases at J; junction bases unmatched: 3. CDR1 is MNHNS and CDR2 is SASEGT in the germline V gene. This CDR3 contains 15 residues.

The chain joins TRBV12-3 or TRBV12-4 to TRBJ2-2; D not certain. There are 13 residues in the CDR3. Trimming pared 6 bases from V and 5 bases from J, leaving 10 bases between. The CDR3 region is CASRWTVTGELFF. DNA of the CDR3: TGTGCCAGCAGATGGACCGTTACCGGGGAGCTGTTTTTT.

The V call is TRBV3-1, the J call TRBJ1-1; D is ambiguous. Germline assignment: CDR1 LGHDT and CDR2 YNNKEL (reference sequence). The CDR3 runs to 14 residues. V was trimmed by 1 base and J by 5 bases, leaving 11 bases between them. DNA of the CDR3: TGTGCCAGCAGCCAAGCGGTCCTGGGGACTGAAGCTTTCTTT. Protein sequence: CASSQAVLGTEAFF. Together with reference TRBV3-1 and TRBJ1-1, the CDR3 gives the full variable domain: DTAVSQTPKYLVTQMGNDKSIKCEQNLGHDTMYWYKQDSKKFLKIMFSYNNKELIINETVPNRFSPKSPDKAHLNLHINSLELGDSAVYFCASSQAVLGTEAFFGQGTRLTVV.

At least ten counts were recorded for this clonotype. This sequence joins TRBV7-6 and TRBJ1-2; tentative D call: TRBD1 (6 bases). The V end was cut by 4 bases, the J end by 3 bases, with 12 bases between. The CDR3 consists of 14 residues. Germline assignment: CDR1 SGHVS and CDR2 FNYEAQ. This CDR3 reads CASSSQGLDYGYTF. For the CDR3, the DNA is TGTGCCAGCAGCTCGCAGGGGTTGGACTATGGCTACACCTTC.

In this sample, this clonotype turned up many times. This chain connects TRBV7-6 to TRBJ2-7, with D perhaps being TRBD1 or TRBD2 (5 bases each). Looked up from germline, CDR1 is SGHVS and CDR2 is FNYEAQ. V was shortened by 0 bases and J by 5 bases, with 14 bases between the two germline ends. The CDR3 has 15 amino acids. CDR3 sequence reads: CASSLANRDDDEQYF. The DNA of the CDR3 is TGTGCCAGCAGCTTAGCCAACCGGGACGACGACGAGCAGTACTTC.